Listed below are T cell receptor beta chains from one sample, sequenced in a study of blood T cells in healthy people across ages. TCRdb called the 5' RACE reads again in MiXCR, with one record for every CDR3 protein. The sample lists 1.8 million or so distinct CDR3 sequences; 39% were seen once. The material sequenced was blood. The receptors originated from a human donor in good health. CDR3s include the opening cysteine and the closing phenylalanine or tryptophan. A D gene is named only where the DNA matches it firmly. Size tells how often a clone was seen (once, few, many) or the class of an expanded clone, and some rows leave it out.

v_gene: TRBV6-1
d_gene: TRBD1
j_gene: TRBJ2-5
abundance: -
CDR3nt: TGTGCCAGCAGTGGACAGGGGAGTATCGAGACCCAGTACTTC
CDR3aa: CASSGQGSIETQYF

v_gene: TRBV4-1
d_gene: TRBD1
j_gene: TRBJ1-5
abundance: -
CDR3nt: TGCGCCAGCAGCCAAGGGGACAGGCTTTATAGCAATCAGCCCCAGCATTTT
CDR3aa: CASSQGDRLYSNQPQHF

v_gene: TRBV4-2
d_gene: TRBD2
j_gene: TRBJ2-3
abundance: -
CDR3nt: TGTGCCAGCAGCCAGGACGCCCGACTAGCAGCTAGCACAGATACGCAGTATTTT
CDR3aa: CASSQDARLAASTDTQYF

v_gene: TRBV12-5
d_gene: -
j_gene: TRBJ1-6
abundance: -
CDR3nt: TGTGCTAGTGGCCCCCGACGGATTTATAATTCACCCCTCCACTTT
CDR3aa: CASGPRRIYNSPLHF

v_gene: TRBV15
d_gene: -
j_gene: TRBJ1-2
abundance: few
CDR3nt: TGTGCCACCAGCAGACGTCCCGGGACATTCCCGGGGTCCATTAACTATGGCTACACCTTC
CDR3aa: CATSRRPGTFPGSINYGYTF

v_gene: TRBV14
d_gene: -
j_gene: TRBJ1-4
abundance: few
CDR3nt: TGTGCCAGCAGCCATATCCGGACGCAGACTAATGAAAAACTGTTTTTT
CDR3aa: CASSHIRTQTNEKLFF

v_gene: TRBV7-2
d_gene: -
j_gene: TRBJ2-3
abundance: -
CDR3nt: TGTGCCAGCACCCAACGGGAGACGGGACACCGGTGGGGCACAGATACGCAGTATTTT
CDR3aa: CASTQRETGHRWGTDTQYF

v_gene: TRBV24-1
d_gene: -
j_gene: TRBJ2-3
abundance: -
CDR3nt: TGTGCCACCAGCAAGGGGGATACGCAGTATTTT
CDR3aa: CATSKGDTQYF

v_gene: TRBV11-2
d_gene: -
j_gene: TRBJ2-7
abundance: few
CDR3nt: TGTGCCAGCAGCTTAGAGCTCGCAGCCTACGTGCAGTACTTC
CDR3aa: CASSLELAAYVQYF

v_gene: TRBV27
d_gene: -
j_gene: TRBJ2-1
abundance: -
CDR3nt: TGTGCCAGCAGCCTTCAGGGGATCAGAGGTCTCCTACAACGTAATGAGCAGTTCTTC
CDR3aa: CASSLQGIRGLLQRNEQFF

v_gene: TRBV7-2
d_gene: -
j_gene: TRBJ1-2
abundance: few
CDR3nt: TGTGCCAGCAGCTTTAACCCCCAAACGGCGTATGGCTACACCTTC
CDR3aa: CASSFNPQTAYGYTF

v_gene: TRBV7-3
d_gene: TRBD1
j_gene: TRBJ2-5
abundance: -
CDR3nt: TGTGCCAGCAGCCCCGGGACAGGGGGTTTAGGAGAGACCCAGTACTTC
CDR3aa: CASSPGTGGLGETQYF

v_gene: TRBV20-1
d_gene: -
j_gene: TRBJ2-5
abundance: -
CDR3nt: TGCAGTGCTACATACACGGGGGTAACGGAGACCCAGTACTTC
CDR3aa: CSATYTGVTETQYF

v_gene: TRBV7-2
d_gene: -
j_gene: TRBJ2-3
abundance: -
CDR3nt: TGCGCCAGCAGCTTAGGTGGGGTCGTGAGTACAGATACGCAGTATTTT
CDR3aa: CASSLGGVVSTDTQYF

v_gene: TRBV7-2
d_gene: -
j_gene: TRBJ2-1
abundance: -
CDR3nt: TGTGCCAGCAGCCTCCAGCCTTTCTCCTACAATGAGCAGTTCTTC
CDR3aa: CASSLQPFSYNEQFF

v_gene: TRBV9
d_gene: TRBD2
j_gene: TRBJ2-1
abundance: few
CDR3nt: TGTGCCAGCAGCGCCCTAGCGGGGGGAGATGAGCAGTTCTTC
CDR3aa: CASSALAGGDEQFF

v_gene: TRBV20-1
d_gene: -
j_gene: TRBJ2-1
abundance: -
CDR3nt: TGCAGTGCTAGAGATCCAAAAGGAGGAACAGTTGAGCAGTTCTTC
CDR3aa: CSARDPKGGTVEQFF

v_gene: TRBV12-3/TRBV12-4
d_gene: -
j_gene: TRBJ1-2
abundance: few
CDR3nt: TGTGCCAGCAGTCCAGGGAAAGCTTATGGCTACACCTTC
CDR3aa: CASSPGKAYGYTF

v_gene: TRBV20-1
d_gene: -
j_gene: TRBJ1-2
abundance: -
CDR3nt: TGCAGTGCTAGAGATCATCGGGGGGCGCTTGGCTACACCTTC
CDR3aa: CSARDHRGALGYTF

v_gene: TRBV20-1
d_gene: TRBD2
j_gene: TRBJ2-3
abundance: few
CDR3nt: TGCAGTGCTAGAGTAACTAGCGGGGGGTCAGATACGCAGTATTTT
CDR3aa: CSARVTSGGSDTQYF

v_gene: TRBV30
d_gene: TRBD1
j_gene: TRBJ1-2
abundance: -
CDR3nt: TGTGCCTGGAGCGGGACAGGGTGCGGTGGCTACACCTTC
CDR3aa: CAWSGTGCGGYTF

v_gene: TRBV18
d_gene: -
j_gene: TRBJ2-1
abundance: -
CDR3nt: TGTGCCAGCTCACCTTCCGGGCAAAGAGGTGAGCAGTTCTTC
CDR3aa: CASSPSGQRGEQFF

v_gene: TRBV28
d_gene: -
j_gene: TRBJ2-3
abundance: -
CDR3nt: TGTGCCTGCAGTACAGGCCGGGGGAGCACAGATACGCAGTATTTT
CDR3aa: CACSTGRGSTDTQYF

v_gene: TRBV6-2/TRBV6-3
d_gene: -
j_gene: TRBJ1-5
abundance: -
CDR3nt: TGTGCCAGCAGTAAGCCCGGGGGCAACAATCAGCCCCAGCATTTT
CDR3aa: CASSKPGGNNQPQHF

v_gene: TRBV12-3/TRBV12-4
d_gene: -
j_gene: TRBJ2-5
abundance: -
CDR3nt: TGTGCCAGCAGCTACGGACGGGTCCAAGAGACCCAGTACTTC
CDR3aa: CASSYGRVQETQYF

v_gene: TRBV6-5
d_gene: -
j_gene: TRBJ2-1
abundance: -
CDR3nt: TGTGCCAGCAGCCGAGGCGCCCATAAATTGGGCAATGAGCAGTTCTTC
CDR3aa: CASSRGAHKLGNEQFF

v_gene: TRBV5-1
d_gene: TRBD1
j_gene: TRBJ2-1
abundance: -
CDR3nt: TGCGCCAGCAGCTCCTTGGACAGGGCGTTCAATGAGCAGTTCTTC
CDR3aa: CASSSLDRAFNEQFF

v_gene: TRBV28
d_gene: -
j_gene: TRBJ2-7
abundance: -
CDR3nt: TGTGCCAGCAGTCCTGCGCAGGTTGGCATCCACCCCTACGAGCAGTACTTC
CDR3aa: CASSPAQVGIHPYEQYF

v_gene: TRBV20-1
d_gene: -
j_gene: TRBJ2-5
abundance: -
CDR3nt: TGCAGTGCTGTATCCAGGGTAGGGGAGACCCAGTACTTC
CDR3aa: CSAVSRVGETQYF

v_gene: TRBV6-5
d_gene: TRBD2
j_gene: TRBJ2-3
abundance: -
CDR3nt: TGTGCCAGCAGTTACCTCCAATTCCGTACTAGCGGGGGGTCCACAGATACGCAGTATTTT
CDR3aa: CASSYLQFRTSGGSTDTQYF

v_gene: TRBV29-1
d_gene: -
j_gene: TRBJ2-6
abundance: -
CDR3nt: TGCAGCGTTAGGCACTTTTCTGGGGCCAACGTCCTGACTTTC
CDR3aa: CSVRHFSGANVLTF